Shown below are 30 T cell receptor beta chains from a single sample sequenced in a study of cytomegalovirus exposure and HLA in healthy donors. Method: immunoSEQ multiplex PCR; TCRdb's copy keeps in-frame clones and lacks some. The repertoire holds some 100,000 clones, roughly 88% seen once, with around 1.9% in the top ten. The material sequenced was PBMCs. The receptors stem from a man in his late teens or twenties in good health and CMV-seronegative.

This rearrangement joins TRBV12-5 to TRBJ1-1; D remains unclear. The CDR3 sequence is 13 residues long. The V end lost 6 bases, the J end lost 7 bases, and 15 bases lay between the germline ends. The V gene's germline CDR1 is LGHNT and CDR2 FRNRAP. As DNA, the CDR3 is TGTGCTAGTGGCCGAGAACCGAATGGTGAAGCTTTCTTT. The encoded protein is CASGREPNGEAFF.

This clone showed up just once. CDR3 loop: CASGLQTGRLNQPQHF. As DNA, the CDR3 is TGTGCTAGTGGCTTACAGACAGGTAGACTTAATCAGCCCCAGCATTTT. The rearrangement links TRBV12-5 to TRBJ1-5; possible D gene TRBD1, 6 bases. The CDR3 has 16 residues. CDR1 and CDR2 (germline): LGHNT, FRNRAP. V lost 6 bases and J 4 bases, leaving 19 bases between the germline ends.

The chain carries TRBV6-5 and TRBJ1-2; a weak D match, TRBD1 (5 bases). Germline assignment: CDR1 MNHEY and CDR2 SVGAGI. The length of the CDR3 is 15 residues. V lost 8 bases and J 3 bases, leaving 19 bases between the germline ends. CDR3 bases: TGTGCCAGCTCTAAAACCTCACAGGTTCACTATGGCTACACCTTC. As protein: CASSKTSQVHYGYTF.

The V call is TRBV5-1, the J call TRBJ2-1; weak D call: TRBD1 (6 bases). Germline V gene data show CDR1 as SGHRS and CDR2 as YFSETQ. This CDR3 is built from 15 residues. Trimming shortened V by 0 bases and J by 4 bases, and 11 bases separated the two germline ends. CDR3 region: CASSLAGTQYNEQFF. DNA of the CDR3: TGCGCCAGCAGCTTGGCCGGGACACAGTACAATGAGCAGTTCTTC.

The chain employs TRBV7-8 and TRBJ1-3, with 7 bases lining up with TRBD1. The length of the CDR3 is 17 residues. V trimming: 3 bases; J trimming: 0 bases; junction bases outside the gene matches: 8. Germline loops: CDR1 SGHVS, CDR2 FQNEAQ. CDR3 residues: CASSFHRGQNSGNTIYF. The CDR3 bases are TGTGCCAGCAGCTTTCACCGGGGACAGAACTCTGGAAACACCATATATTTT. The complete variable domain, with remaining parts taken from reference TRBV7-8 and TRBJ1-3, reads GAGVSQSPRYKVAKRGQDVALRCDPISGHVSLFWYQQALGQGPEFLTYFQNEAQLDKSGLPSDRFFAERPEGSVSTLKIQRTQQEDSAVYLCASSFHRGQNSGNTIYFGEGSWLTVV.

The V call is TRBV25-1, the J call TRBJ2-1; 9 bases fit TRBD2. The V and J ends lost 7 bases and 4 bases, in that order; junction bases with no gene match: 8. The germline CDR1 and CDR2 sequences are MGHDK and SYGVNS. The CDR3 totals 15 residues. The CDR3 loop is CASTSSGRTYNEQFF. CDR3 bases: TGTGCCAGCACAAGCAGCGGGAGGACGTACAATGAGCAGTTCTTC.

J is TRBJ1-2 and V is TRBV30; D is ambiguous. With 5 bases removed from V and 2 bases from J, the gap between germline ends came to 9 bases. The CDR3 has 12 amino acids. CDR1 and CDR2 (germline): GTSNPN, SVGIG (reference sequence). This chain's CDR3 is CAWSRFNYGYTF. In nucleotides, the CDR3 is TGTGCCTGGTCGAGGTTCAACTATGGCTACACCTTC.

The CDR3 region is CASSVDRAQPQHF. CDR3 sequence (DNA): TGTGCCAGCAGCGTGGACAGGGCCCAGCCCCAGCATTTT. The chain couples TRBV6-1 to TRBJ1-5, with 8 bases matching TRBD1. V trimming: 6 bases; J trimming: 7 bases; junction bases outside the gene matches: 5. The CDR3 consists of 13 residues. CDR1 and CDR2 from the germline V gene are MNHNS and SASEGT.

The chain couples TRBV25-1 to TRBJ2-7; a possible D gene is TRBD2 (6 bases). The CDR3 is 13 residues long. The V gene's germline CDR1 is MGHDK and CDR2 SYGVNS. Trimming cost V 6 bases and J 3 bases, with 12 bases left between them. The CDR3 reads CASRATGGYEQYF. The CDR3 region has the DNA TGTGCCAGCAGAGCAACCGGGGGCTACGAGCAGTACTTC.

The gene calls are TRBV10-2 and TRBJ2-4; D ambiguous. The CDR3 runs 12 residues. V was pared by 3 bases and J by 12 bases, with 12 bases between. The germline V gene encodes CDR1 WSHSY and CDR2 SAAADI. This chain's CDR3 is CASSDPRKNQYF. The CDR3 DNA follows: TGCGCCAGCAGTGATCCTAGGAAGAATCAGTACTTC.

The J gene is TRBJ2-3, the V gene TRBV29-1, with 9 bases lining up with TRBD2. With 6 bases clipped from V and 5 bases from J, the junction kept 9 bases outside the gene matches. The CDR3 contains 14 residues. Germline CDR1 is SQVTM and CDR2 is ANQGSEA. CDR3 residues: CSVDNLAGVDTQYF. CDR3 sequence (DNA): TGCAGCGTGGACAACTTAGCGGGAGTAGATACGCAGTATTTT.

J is TRBJ2-1 and V is TRBV27; 14 bases fit TRBD2. This CDR3 is built from 16 residues. The germline gives CDR1 MNHEY, CDR2 SMNVEV (reference sequence). The V segment lost 6 bases and the J segment 5 bases; nucleotides outside the gene matches: 6. The CDR3 loop reads CASSRTSGRTHNEQFF. CDR3 sequence (DNA): TGTGCCAGCAGCAGGACTAGCGGGAGGACACACAATGAGCAGTTCTTC.

CDR3 bases: TGTGCCAGCAGCCGGGAAGGAGAGACCCAGTACTTC. Protein sequence: CASSREGETQYF. The rearrangement links TRBV6-5 to TRBJ2-5, with TRBD2 as a possible D gene (5 bases). Trimming shortened V by 6 bases and J by 4 bases, and 9 bases separated the two germline ends. Germline-derived CDR1 and CDR2 are MNHEY and SVGAGI. This CDR3 is 12 amino acids long.

The chain carries TRBV4-1 and TRBJ2-7; 7 bases fit TRBD1. The CDR3 has 14 amino acids. J lost 5 bases, V lost 0 bases, and 4 bases had no gene match. Germline V gives CDR1 MGHRA, CDR2 YSYEKL. The CDR3 DNA follows: TGCGCCAGCAGCCAAGATCCCGGACAGGACGAGCAGTACTTC. Translated, it gives CASSQDPGQDEQYF.

The V call is TRBV7-9, the J call TRBJ2-7; D may be TRBD2 (5 bases). Germline lookup yields CDR1 SEHNR and CDR2 FQNEAQ (reference sequence). The CDR3 spans 11 residues. Between the trimmed V and J ends, which lost 5 bases and 6 bases, there was a span of 8 bases. The CDR3 region has the DNA TGTGCCAGCAGCCCGGGGTCCGAGCAGTACTTC. Protein: CASSPGSEQYF.

The V gene is TRBV7-6, the J gene TRBJ2-1; 7 bases agree with TRBD1. Germline loops: CDR1 SGHVS, CDR2 FNYEAQ. Trimming cost V 3 bases and J 6 bases; bases outside gene matches: 5. There are 14 residues in the CDR3. The CDR3 nucleotides read TGTGCCAGCAGCTTGCCAGGGACAGCCAATGAGCAGTTCTTC. Translated: CASSLPGTANEQFF.

V gene TRBV9 combines with J gene TRBJ2-5; maybe TRBD1 (5 bases). From germline, CDR1 is SGDLS and CDR2 YYNGEE. V gave up 2 bases and J gave up 2 bases, with 7 bases separating them. This CDR3 region has 13 residues. The CDR3 loop reads CASSVDRQETQYF. In nucleotides, the CDR3 is TGTGCCAGCAGCGTCGACAGACAAGAGACCCAGTACTTC.

The chain has TRBV6-1 and TRBJ2-2; no definite D call. The CDR3 totals 11 residues. Germline assignment: CDR1 MNHNS and CDR2 SASEGT. Trimming removed 4 bases at V and 8 bases at J, with 5 bases between. The CDR3 loop reads CASSAVGELFF. As DNA, the CDR3 is TGTGCCAGCAGTGCTGTTGGGGAGCTGTTTTTT.

The chain has TRBV29-1 and TRBJ2-5; D remains unclear. V lost 1 base to trimming and J lost 4 bases, with 13 bases between them. This CDR3 comprises 14 residues. Per germline, CDR1 SQVTM and CDR2 ANQGSEA. Written as DNA, the CDR3 is TGCAGCGTTGAAGGGGCTATGTTGGGAGAGACCCAGTACTTC. Translated: CSVEGAMLGETQYF.

The rearrangement links TRBV6-5 to TRBJ1-1; 8 nucleotides match TRBD1. Trimming cost V 4 bases and J 2 bases; bases outside gene matches: 3. This CDR3 spans 14 amino acids. CDR1 MNHEY and CDR2 SVGAGI come from the germline V gene. The CDR3 coding sequence is TGTGCCAGCAGTTGGACAGGGCTCAACACTGAAGCTTTCTTT. As protein: CASSWTGLNTEAFF.

J is TRBJ2-2 and V is TRBV2; 8 bases map to TRBD1. The CDR3 consists of 14 residues. Trimming removed 8 bases from V and 9 bases from J; junction bases left unmatched: 11. Germline-derived CDR1 and CDR2 are SNHLY and FYNNEI. The CDR3 is CASQGQAFFRELFF. The CDR3 nucleotides read TGTGCCAGCCAGGGACAGGCTTTTTTTCGGGAGCTGTTTTTT.

V usage is TRBV18 and J usage is TRBJ2-2; no clear D gene. Germline values: CDR1 KGHSH, CDR2 LQKENI. Trimming removed 2 bases from V and 3 bases from J, with 10 bases in between. CDR3 length: 15 residues. The CDR3 reads CASSPSSQDTGELFF. Written as DNA, the CDR3 is TGTGCCAGCTCACCAAGTAGTCAGGACACCGGGGAGCTGTTTTTT.

The chain joins TRBV2 to TRBJ2-7; D possibly corresponds to TRBD2 (6 bases). Trimming took off 5 bases at V and 7 bases at J, with 15 bases between the two ends. This CDR3 spans 13 amino acids. From germline, CDR1 is SNHLY and CDR2 FYNNEI. The CDR3 bases are TGTGCCAGCAGTTCTTGGGGGGACCCGGAGCAGTACTTC. It codes for CASSSWGDPEQYF.

A few counts support this clone. V usage is TRBV18 and J usage is TRBJ1-1, with TRBD1 matching over 9 bases. The CDR3 consists of 15 residues. Germline CDR1 and CDR2: KGHSH and LQKENI. With 3 bases clipped from V and 5 bases from J, the junction kept 7 bases outside the gene matches. The CDR3 DNA is TGTGCCAGCTCACCTTCCGGGACAGGGATTACTGAAGCTTTCTTT. Translating gives CASSPSGTGITEAFF.

The chain couples TRBV10-3 to TRBJ2-1; TRBD1 matches at 7 bases. V lost 1 base to trimming and J lost 8 bases; unmatched junction nucleotides: 17. This CDR3 spans 18 amino acids. Germline-derived CDR1 and CDR2 are ENHRY and SYGVKD. CDR3: CAISEFGQARDQLDEQFF. The CDR3 DNA sequence: TGTGCCATCAGTGAGTTCGGACAGGCCCGGGACCAGCTAGATGAGCAGTTCTTC.

This clone occurred once. The chain's CDR3 is CASSHTLRTRGLEQYF. The CDR3 region has the DNA TGCGCCAGCAGCCACACGCTTCGGACTAGGGGCCTCGAGCAGTACTTC. The J gene is TRBJ2-7, the V gene TRBV4-1; 7 nucleotides align to TRBD2. CDR1 is MGHRA and CDR2 is YSYEKL in the germline V gene. The CDR3 runs 16 residues. V trimming: 3 bases; J trimming: 6 bases; junction bases outside the gene matches: 14.

V gene TRBV19 combines with J gene TRBJ1-1, with 9 bases lining up with TRBD1. V gave up 8 bases and J gave up 5 bases; unmatched junction bases: 12. The CDR3 runs 15 residues. Germline CDR1 reads LNHDA; CDR2 reads SQIVND (reference sequence). CDR3 DNA: TGTGCCAGTGAGGCTTGGGGGACAGGGCTAACTGAAGCTTTCTTT. Amino acids: CASEAWGTGLTEAFF. The entire variable domain, with the rest obtained from reference TRBV19 and TRBJ1-1, is as follows: DGGITQSPKYLFRKEGQNVTLSCEQNLNHDAMYWYRQDPGQGLRLIYYSQIVNDFQKGDIAEGYSVSREKKESFPLTVTSAQKNPTAFYLCASEAWGTGLTEAFFGQGTRLTVV.

J is TRBJ1-1 and V is TRBV11-3; possible D gene TRBD1, 5 bases. In germline, CDR1 is SGHNT, CDR2 YENEEA. The CDR3 is 15 amino acids. Trimming took 5 bases from V and 7 from J, leaving 20 bases between them. The CDR3 loop is CASSPGREKISEAFF. The CDR3 DNA sequence: TGTGCCAGCAGCCCGGGACGGGAGAAAATTAGTGAAGCTTTCTTT.

This sequence joins TRBV19 and TRBJ2-3, with D maybe TRBD1 (5 bases). The CDR3 has 17 residues. V was cut by 6 bases and J by 0 bases, with 19 bases left in between. Germline-derived CDR1 and CDR2 are LNHDA and SQIVND (reference sequence). The CDR3 DNA sequence: TGTGCCAGTAGCTTTCGATTCGTTGACAGAAGCACAGATACGCAGTATTTT. Translation gives CASSFRFVDRSTDTQYF.

This clone was seen repeatedly, ten times or more. The CDR3 DNA reads TGTGCCAGCAGTGAAGCAGTGGAGATGAACACTGAAGCTTTCTTT. Amino acid sequence: CASSEAVEMNTEAFF. This chain joins TRBV6-1 and TRBJ1-1, with D unclear. In germline, CDR1 is MNHNS, CDR2 SASEGT. Between the trimmed V and J ends, which lost 0 bases and 0 bases, there was a span of 8 bases. The CDR3 runs to 15 residues.